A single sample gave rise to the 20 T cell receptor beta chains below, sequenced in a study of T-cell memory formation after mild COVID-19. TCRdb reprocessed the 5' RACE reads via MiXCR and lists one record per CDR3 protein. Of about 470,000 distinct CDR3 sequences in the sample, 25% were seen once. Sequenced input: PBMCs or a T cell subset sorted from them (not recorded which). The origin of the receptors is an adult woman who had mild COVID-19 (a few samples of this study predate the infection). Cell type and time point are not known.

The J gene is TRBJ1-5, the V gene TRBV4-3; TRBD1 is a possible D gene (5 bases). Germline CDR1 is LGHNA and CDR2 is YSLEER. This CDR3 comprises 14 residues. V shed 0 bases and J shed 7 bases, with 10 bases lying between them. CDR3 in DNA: TGCGCCAGCAGCCAAGAGCGGGGGTGGCAGCCCCAGCATTTT. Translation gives CASSQERGWQPQHF.

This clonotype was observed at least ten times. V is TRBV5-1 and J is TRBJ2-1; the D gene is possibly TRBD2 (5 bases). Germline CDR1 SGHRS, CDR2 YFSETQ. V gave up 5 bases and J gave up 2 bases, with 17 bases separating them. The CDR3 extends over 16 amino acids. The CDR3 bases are TGCGCCAGCAGTGAGACCGCCGGGAACACCTACAATGAGCAGTTCTTC. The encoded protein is CASSETAGNTYNEQFF.

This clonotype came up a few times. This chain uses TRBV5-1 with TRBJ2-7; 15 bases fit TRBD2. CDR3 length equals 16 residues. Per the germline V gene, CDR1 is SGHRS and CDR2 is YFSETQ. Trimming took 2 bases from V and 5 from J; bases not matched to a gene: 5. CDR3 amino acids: CASSLGLAGGEDEQYF. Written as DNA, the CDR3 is TGCGCCAGCAGCTTAGGACTAGCGGGAGGGGAGGACGAGCAGTACTTC.

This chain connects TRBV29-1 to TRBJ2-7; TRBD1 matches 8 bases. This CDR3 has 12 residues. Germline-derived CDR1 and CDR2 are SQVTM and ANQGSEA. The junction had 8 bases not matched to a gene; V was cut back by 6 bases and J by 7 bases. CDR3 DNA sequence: TGCAGCGTGGATACAGGGGGTAGAGAGCAGTACTTC. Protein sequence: CSVDTGGREQYF.

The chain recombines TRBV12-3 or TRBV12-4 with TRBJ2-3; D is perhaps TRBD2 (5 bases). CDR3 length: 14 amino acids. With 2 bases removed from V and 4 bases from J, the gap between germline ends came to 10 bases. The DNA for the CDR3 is TGTGCCAGCAGTTTAAGGCTAGCAGCAGATACGCAGTATTTT. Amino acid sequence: CASSLRLAADTQYF.

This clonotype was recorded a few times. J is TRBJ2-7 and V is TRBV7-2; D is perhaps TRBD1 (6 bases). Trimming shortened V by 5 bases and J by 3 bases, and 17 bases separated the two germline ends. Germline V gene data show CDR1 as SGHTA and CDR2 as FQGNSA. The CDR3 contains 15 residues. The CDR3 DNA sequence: TGTGCCAGCAGCCCCTCGCTAGGGGACAACTACGAGCAGTACTTC. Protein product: CASSPSLGDNYEQYF. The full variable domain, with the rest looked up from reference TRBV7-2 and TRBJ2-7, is GAGVSQSPSNKVTEKGKDVELRCDPISGHTALYWYRQSLGQGLEFLIYFQGNSAPDKSGLPSDRFSAERTGGSVSTLTIQRTQQEDSAVYLCASSPSLGDNYEQYFGPGTRLTVT.

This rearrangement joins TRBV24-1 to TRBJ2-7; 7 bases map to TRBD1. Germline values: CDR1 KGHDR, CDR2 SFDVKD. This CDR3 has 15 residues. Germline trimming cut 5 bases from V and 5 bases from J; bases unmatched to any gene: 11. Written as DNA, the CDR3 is TGTGCCACCAGTGTTCAGACAGGGTCTCTCCACGAGCAGTACTTC. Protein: CATSVQTGSLHEQYF.

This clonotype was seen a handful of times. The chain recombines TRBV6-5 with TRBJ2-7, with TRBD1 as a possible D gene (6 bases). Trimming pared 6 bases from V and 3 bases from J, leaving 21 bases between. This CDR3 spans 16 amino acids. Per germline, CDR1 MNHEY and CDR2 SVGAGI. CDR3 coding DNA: TGTGCCAGCAGCTCTACCGAATACGGGACACGCTACGAGCAGTACTTC. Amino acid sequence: CASSSTEYGTRYEQYF.

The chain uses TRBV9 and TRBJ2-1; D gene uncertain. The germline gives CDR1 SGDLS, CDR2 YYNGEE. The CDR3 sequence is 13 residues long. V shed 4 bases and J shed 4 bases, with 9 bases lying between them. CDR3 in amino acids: CASSNGHYNEQFF. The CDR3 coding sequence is TGTGCCAGCAGCAATGGGCATTACAATGAGCAGTTCTTC.

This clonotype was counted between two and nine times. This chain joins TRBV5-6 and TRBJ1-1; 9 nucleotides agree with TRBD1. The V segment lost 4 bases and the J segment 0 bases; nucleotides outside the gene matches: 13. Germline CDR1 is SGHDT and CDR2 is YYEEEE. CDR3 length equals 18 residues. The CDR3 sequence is CASSPPLRTGGVNTEAFF. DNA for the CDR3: TGTGCCAGCAGCCCCCCTCTTCGAACAGGGGGCGTGAACACTGAAGCTTTCTTT.

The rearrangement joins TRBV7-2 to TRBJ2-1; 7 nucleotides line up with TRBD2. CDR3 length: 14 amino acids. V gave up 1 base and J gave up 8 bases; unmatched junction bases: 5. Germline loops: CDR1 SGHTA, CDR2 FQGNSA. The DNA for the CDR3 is TGTGCCAGCAGCTTAGTTAGTGCGGGGGATGAGCAGTTCTTC. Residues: CASSLVSAGDEQFF.

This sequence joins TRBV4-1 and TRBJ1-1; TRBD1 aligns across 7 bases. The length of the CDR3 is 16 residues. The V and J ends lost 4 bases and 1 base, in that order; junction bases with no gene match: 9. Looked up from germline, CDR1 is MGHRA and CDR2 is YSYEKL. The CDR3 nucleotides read TGCGCCAGCAGCCTAGGCGAGGGACAGCAGAACACTGAAGCTTTCTTT. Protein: CASSLGEGQQNTEAFF.

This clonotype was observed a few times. CDR3 sequence (DNA): TGCAGTGCTCCCGCTTCGGGACAGGGTAACTATGGCTACACCTTC. It translates to CSAPASGQGNYGYTF. This chain links TRBV20-1 with TRBJ1-2; 9 bases map to TRBD1. There are 15 residues in the CDR3. The V gene's germline CDR1 is DFQATT and CDR2 SNEGSKA (reference sequence). V gave up 5 bases and J gave up 1 base; unmatched junction bases: 8.

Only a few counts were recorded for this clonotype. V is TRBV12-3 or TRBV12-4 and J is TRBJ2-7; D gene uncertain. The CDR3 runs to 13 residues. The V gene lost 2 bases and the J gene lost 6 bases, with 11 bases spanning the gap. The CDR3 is CASSLFQKGEQYF. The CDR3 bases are TGTGCCAGCAGTTTATTCCAGAAGGGCGAGCAGTACTTC.

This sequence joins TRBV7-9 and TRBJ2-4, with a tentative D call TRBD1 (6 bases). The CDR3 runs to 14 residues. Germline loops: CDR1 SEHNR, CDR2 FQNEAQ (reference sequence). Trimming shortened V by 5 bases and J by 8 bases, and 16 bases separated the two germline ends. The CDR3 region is CASSPEGGRDIQYF. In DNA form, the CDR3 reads TGTGCCAGCAGCCCAGAAGGGGGACGGGACATTCAGTACTTC.

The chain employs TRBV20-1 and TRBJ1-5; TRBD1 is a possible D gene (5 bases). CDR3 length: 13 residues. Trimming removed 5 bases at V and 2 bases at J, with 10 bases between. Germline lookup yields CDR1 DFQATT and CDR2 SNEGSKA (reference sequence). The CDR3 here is CSAHVGGNQPQHF. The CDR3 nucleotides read TGCAGTGCTCACGTGGGGGGCAATCAGCCCCAGCATTTT.

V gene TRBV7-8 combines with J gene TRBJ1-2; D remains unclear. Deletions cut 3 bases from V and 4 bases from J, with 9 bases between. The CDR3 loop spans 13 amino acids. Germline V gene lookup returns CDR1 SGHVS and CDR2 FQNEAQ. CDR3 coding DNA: TGTGCCAGCAGCTTGAGTCCACTCTATGGCTACACCTTC. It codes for CASSLSPLYGYTF. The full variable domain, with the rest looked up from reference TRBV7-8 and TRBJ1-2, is GAGVSQSPRYKVAKRGQDVALRCDPISGHVSLFWYQQALGQGPEFLTYFQNEAQLDKSGLPSDRFFAERPEGSVSTLKIQRTQQEDSAVYLCASSLSPLYGYTFGSGTRLTVV.

The CDR3 reads CAWSVEQSNTQYF. The CDR3 DNA is TGTGCCTGGAGTGTAGAGCAGAGCAATACGCAGTATTTT. The J gene is TRBJ2-3, the V gene TRBV30; D remains ambiguous. The germline gives CDR1 GTSNPN, CDR2 SVGIG (reference sequence). V lost 0 bases and J lost 7, with 11 bases in between. The CDR3 consists of 13 residues.

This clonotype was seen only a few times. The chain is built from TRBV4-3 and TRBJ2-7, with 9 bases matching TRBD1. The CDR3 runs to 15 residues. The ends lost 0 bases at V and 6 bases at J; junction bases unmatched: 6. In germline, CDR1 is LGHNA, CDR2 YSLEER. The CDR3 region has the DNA TGCGCCAGCAGCCAAGAAACCAGGGACAGGGCCGAGCAGTACTTC. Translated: CASSQETRDRAEQYF.

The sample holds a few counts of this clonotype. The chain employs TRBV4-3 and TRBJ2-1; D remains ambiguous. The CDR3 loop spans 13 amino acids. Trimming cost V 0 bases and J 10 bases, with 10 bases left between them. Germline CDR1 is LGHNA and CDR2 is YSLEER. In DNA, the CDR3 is TGCGCCAGCAGCCAAGATTTTGGATTAGAGCAGTTCTTC. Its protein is CASSQDFGLEQFF.